The sequence of this T cell receptor beta chain was determined in a study of blood T cell repertoires in COVID-19. At the level of the study: PBMCs, B-cell-depleted T cells, or T cells were the source of the cDNA or gDNA that made up the material.

Original analysis: Amplified reference gene primers provided the basis for estimating nucleated cell counts. Sequencing was performed with immunoSEQ multiplex PCR; in TCRdb, only in-frame clones are kept and a portion is missing. V, J and clone size are taken as reported in that table, and D and trimming were inferred from the DNA itself. The sample lists approximately 75,000 clones; around 88% were seen once. The clonotype comes from an elderly man with COVID-19, enrolled during active disease. Sequencing used peripheral blood.

The CDR3 DNA reads TGCGCCAGCAGCCCACAGACAGGGGCCGGCACTGAAGCTTTCTTT. Encoded protein: CASSPQTGAGTEAFF. The V call is TRBV5-1, the J call TRBJ1-1, with 8 bases fitting TRBD1. Germline trimming cut 4 bases from V and 4 bases from J; bases unmatched to any gene: 9. The germline V gene encodes CDR1 SGHRS and CDR2 YFSETQ. The CDR3 has 15 amino acids.